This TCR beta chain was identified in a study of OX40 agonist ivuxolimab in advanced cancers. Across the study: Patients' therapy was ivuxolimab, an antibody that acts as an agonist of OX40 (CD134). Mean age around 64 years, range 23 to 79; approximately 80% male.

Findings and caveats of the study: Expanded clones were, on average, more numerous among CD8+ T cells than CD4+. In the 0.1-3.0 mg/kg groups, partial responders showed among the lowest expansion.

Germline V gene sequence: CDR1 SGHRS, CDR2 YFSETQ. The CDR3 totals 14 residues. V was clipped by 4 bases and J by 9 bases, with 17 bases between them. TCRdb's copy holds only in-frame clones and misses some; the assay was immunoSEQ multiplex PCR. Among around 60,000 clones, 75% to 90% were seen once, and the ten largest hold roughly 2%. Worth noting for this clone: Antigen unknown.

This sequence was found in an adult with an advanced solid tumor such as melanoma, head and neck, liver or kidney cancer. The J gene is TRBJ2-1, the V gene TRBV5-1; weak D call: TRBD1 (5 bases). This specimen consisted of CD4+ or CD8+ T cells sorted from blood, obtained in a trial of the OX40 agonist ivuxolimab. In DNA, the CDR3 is TGCGCCAGCAGCCCCGGACACGGCAAGGGTGAGCAGTTCTTC. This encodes CASSPGHGKGEQFF. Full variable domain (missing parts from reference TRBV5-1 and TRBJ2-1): KAGVTQTPRYLIKTRGQQVTLSCSPISGHRSVSWYQQTPGQGLQFLFEYFSETQRNKGNFPGRFSGRQFSNSRSEMNVSTLELGDSALYLCASSPGHGKGEQFFGPGTRLTVL.